Below are 28 T cell receptor beta chains sequenced from a single sample in a study of blood T cell repertoires in COVID-19. Profiling relied on immunoSEQ multiplex PCR, and the TCRdb table lists in-frame clones only, not all of them. Of over 100,000 clones in the sample, around 88% are singletons; the top ten hold around 4.5%. The specimen was peripheral blood. The source is a man aged 55-75 years with COVID-19, enrolled during active disease.

V and J are TRBV25-1 and TRBJ1-2, with a weak D call TRBD1 (6 bases). The CDR3 covers 16 residues. Germline V CDR1 and CDR2: MGHDK, SYGVNS. The V end was cut by 6 bases, the J end by 8 bases, with 25 bases between. The CDR3 here is CASRGDTTPMARGYTF. For the CDR3, the DNA is TGTGCCAGCAGGGGGGACACTACACCCATGGCTCGGGGCTACACCTTC.

This clone has more than one count but fewer than ten. The V gene is TRBV5-1, the J gene TRBJ1-1, with 7 bases identical to TRBD1. Unmatched junction bases numbered 5, after V lost 2 bases and J lost 1 base. This CDR3 spans 15 amino acids. Germline lookup yields CDR1 SGHRS and CDR2 YFSETQ. As DNA, the CDR3 is TGCGCCAGCAGCTTACCACAGGGGAAGAACACTGAAGCTTTCTTT. It yields the protein CASSLPQGKNTEAFF.

The chain joins TRBV30 to TRBJ2-7, with 11 bases that match TRBD1. V lost 2 bases and J lost 4; bases outside the gene matches: 10. The CDR3 has 16 amino acids. Germline V gives CDR1 GTSNPN, CDR2 SVGIG (reference sequence). CDR3 amino acids: CAWSMGPDRGPYEQYF. Written as DNA, the CDR3 is TGTGCCTGGAGTATGGGTCCGGACAGGGGGCCTTACGAGCAGTACTTC.

This clone was found a few times. This specimen includes other DNA sequences encoding the same CDR3. This chain connects TRBV7-2 to TRBJ1-5; D gene ambiguous. Germline V CDR1 and CDR2: SGHTA, FQGNSA. Trimming pared 2 bases from V and 3 bases from J, leaving 5 bases between. This CDR3 region has 13 residues. This CDR3 reads CASSLIDNQPQHF. CDR3 DNA: TGTGCCAGCAGCTTAATAGACAATCAGCCCCAGCATTTT.

The chain couples TRBV6-5 to TRBJ2-7, with D tentatively TRBD1 (6 bases). V gave up 0 bases and J gave up 4 bases, with 10 bases separating them. The length of the CDR3 is 14 residues. The germline V gene has CDR1 MNHEY and CDR2 SVGAGI. The CDR3 nucleotides are TGTGCCAGCAGTTACTCGGGGGCAGGGTACGAGCAGTACTTC. It yields the protein CASSYSGAGYEQYF.

V gene TRBV5-1 combines with J gene TRBJ2-3; weak D call: TRBD2 (6 bases). Germline CDR1 and CDR2: SGHRS and YFSETQ. V lost 2 bases to trimming and J lost 1 base, with 11 bases between them. The CDR3 runs to 15 residues. CDR3 residues: CASSFTRGRTDTQYF. For the CDR3, the DNA is TGCGCCAGCAGCTTTACGCGGGGCCGCACAGATACGCAGTATTTT.

V usage is TRBV7-2 and J usage is TRBJ2-1; D is uncertain. The CDR3 totals 14 residues. V was trimmed by 2 bases and J by 4 bases, leaving 9 bases between them. Germline-derived CDR1 and CDR2 are SGHTA and FQGNSA. The CDR3 region is CASSLPPPYNEQFF. The CDR3, as DNA: TGTGCCAGCAGCTTACCCCCTCCTTACAATGAGCAGTTCTTC.

J is TRBJ1-4 and V is TRBV6-5; D is ambiguous. This CDR3 has 12 residues. The V gene lost 2 bases and the J gene lost 10 bases, with 8 bases spanning the gap. Germline V gene sequence: CDR1 MNHEY, CDR2 SVGAGI. The CDR3 sequence: CASSYVGGKLFF. DNA of the CDR3: TGTGCCAGCAGTTACGTAGGCGGAAAACTGTTTTTT.

The chain combines TRBV7-2 with TRBJ1-3; D remains unclear. The germline gives CDR1 SGHTA, CDR2 FQGNSA. The CDR3 length is 16 residues. V shed 3 bases and J shed 3 bases, with 15 bases lying between them. CDR3: CASSFDRGGFGNTIYF. The CDR3 nucleotides are TGTGCCAGCAGCTTCGATCGCGGCGGGTTTGGAAACACCATATATTTT. Supplemented by reference TRBV7-2 and TRBJ1-3, the full variable domain reads GAGVSQSPSNKVTEKGKDVELRCDPISGHTALYWYRQSLGQGLEFLIYFQGNSAPDKSGLPSDRFSAERTGGSVSTLTIQRTQQEDSAVYLCASSFDRGGFGNTIYFGEGSWLTVV.

This clone showed up just once. V gene TRBV7-2 combines with J gene TRBJ1-5; D call uncertain. Trimming took 0 bases from V and 5 from J, leaving 5 bases between them. The CDR3 extends over 13 amino acids. Germline V CDR1 and CDR2: SGHTA, FQGNSA. DNA for the CDR3: TGTGCCAGCAGCTTAGCGCGAGATCAGCCCCAGCATTTT. Its translation is CASSLARDQPQHF.

The chain's CDR3 is CASSATGDEQYF. The CDR3 coding sequence is TGTGCCAGCAGCGCGACAGGGGACGAGCAGTACTTC. This chain connects TRBV9 to TRBJ2-7, with 8 positions matching TRBD1. V lost 3 bases and J lost 5; bases outside the gene matches: 1. This CDR3 comprises 12 residues. The V gene's germline CDR1 is SGDLS and CDR2 YYNGEE.

This clone has just one count. The chain uses TRBV27 and TRBJ1-6, with D perhaps matching TRBD1 (5 bases). V lost 3 bases and J 7 bases, leaving 13 bases between the germline ends. CDR1 and CDR2 (germline): MNHEY, SMNVEV (reference sequence). The CDR3 covers 15 residues. The CDR3 DNA sequence: TGTGCCAGCAGTTTTAGCCGGGGGGGGAATTCACCCCTCCACTTT. Its protein product is CASSFSRGGNSPLHF.

The CDR3 is CASSFDRVGTEAFF. The CDR3 nucleotides are TGTGCCAGCAGTTTCGACAGGGTGGGCACTGAAGCTTTCTTT. V is TRBV6-5 and J is TRBJ1-1, with TRBD1 identical over 7 bases. CDR1 MNHEY and CDR2 SVGAGI come from the germline V gene. This CDR3 is 14 amino acids long. The J segment lost 4 bases and the V segment lost 4 bases, leaving 6 bases of the junction unmatched.

This rearrangement joins TRBV19 to TRBJ1-2; D call uncertain. Germline V CDR1 and CDR2: LNHDA, SQIVND (reference sequence). The V end lost 3 bases, the J end lost 3 bases, and 11 bases lay between the germline ends. The CDR3 contains 14 residues. The CDR3, as DNA: TGTGCCAGTAGTATCGGTGGGAGGGACTATGGCTACACCTTC. It is translated as CASSIGGRDYGYTF.

V and J are TRBV5-1 and TRBJ2-2, with a weak D call TRBD1 (6 bases). This CDR3 spans 16 amino acids. Germline V gives CDR1 SGHRS, CDR2 YFSETQ. V gave up 1 base and J gave up 0 bases, with 10 bases separating them. This chain's CDR3 is CASSLPGQSNTGELFF. The CDR3 DNA is TGCGCCAGCAGCTTGCCCGGACAGTCGAACACCGGGGAGCTGTTTTTT.

This chain links TRBV6-5 with TRBJ2-1; D unresolved. Trimming left V 5 bases short and J 7 bases short, with 9 bases between. This CDR3 region has 12 residues. Germline V gene data show CDR1 as MNHEY and CDR2 as SVGAGI. This CDR3 reads CASSHRSNEQFF. The CDR3 coding sequence is TGTGCCAGCAGTCATCGGTCGAATGAGCAGTTCTTC.

The chain recombines TRBV6-5 with TRBJ1-2, with a tentative D call TRBD1 (6 bases). V lost 8 bases and J lost 4, with 14 bases in between. The V gene's germline CDR1 is MNHEY and CDR2 SVGAGI. This CDR3 comprises 13 residues. The chain's CDR3 is CASGGRGAYGYTF. As DNA, the CDR3 is TGTGCCAGCGGGGGCAGAGGAGCCTATGGCTACACCTTC.

The V and J genes are TRBV12-3 or TRBV12-4 and TRBJ1-2; 8 bases match TRBD1. The CDR3 runs to 12 residues. V lost 7 bases to trimming and J lost 5 bases; unmatched junction nucleotides: 3. In DNA form, the CDR3 reads TGTGCCAGCACCAGACAGGGGTATGGCTACACCTTC. It translates to CASTRQGYGYTF.

This rearrangement joins TRBV27 to TRBJ1-2, with D unresolved. CDR1 is MNHEY and CDR2 is SMNVEV in the germline V gene (reference sequence). CDR3 length: 13 amino acids. V was shortened by 9 bases and J by 1 base, with 12 bases between the two germline ends. The CDR3: CASSYRDNYGYTF. The CDR3, as DNA: TGTGCCAGTTCGTACCGGGATAACTATGGCTACACCTTC.

The chain employs TRBV30 and TRBJ2-7; 7 bases are shared with TRBD1. Trimming took 0 bases from V and 10 from J; bases not matched to a gene: 6. This CDR3 spans 12 amino acids. In germline, CDR1 is GTSNPN, CDR2 SVGIG (reference sequence). CDR3 coding DNA: TGTGCCTGGAGTGTACATTCAGGGGGTCAGTACTTC. The encoded protein is CAWSVHSGGQYF.

The chain uses TRBV19 and TRBJ1-2; D may be TRBD1 (5 bases). Trimming left V 4 bases short and J 7 bases short, with 13 bases between. The CDR3 runs 13 residues. Germline values: CDR1 LNHDA, CDR2 SQIVND (reference sequence). CDR3 region: CASSREGFSGYTF. CDR3 bases: TGTGCCAGTAGTAGGGAGGGGTTCTCTGGCTACACCTTC.

This clone was detected a few times. The V gene is TRBV5-4, the J gene TRBJ2-1; weak D call: TRBD1 (6 bases). The CDR3 runs 13 residues. V lost 0 bases and J 7 bases, leaving 8 bases between the germline ends. CDR1 is SGHNT, CDR2 YYREEE, per germline (reference sequence). The CDR3 coding sequence is TGTGCCAGCAGCTTGGACAGGGCAAATGAGCAGTTCTTC. This translates into CASSLDRANEQFF.

The genes are TRBV5-5 and TRBJ1-2; D gene unclear. Trimming removed 0 bases from V and 4 bases from J, with 10 bases in between. The CDR3 length is 14 residues. Germline V gene sequence: CDR1 SGHKS, CDR2 YYEKEE (reference sequence). CDR3 loop: CASSLAVGGYGYTF. The CDR3 DNA sequence: TGTGCCAGCAGCTTGGCTGTGGGAGGCTATGGCTACACCTTC.

V gene TRBV3-1 (or the pseudogene TRBV3-2) combines with J gene TRBJ2-7; 10 nucleotides match TRBD2. After removal of 2 bases from V and 4 bases from J, the junction contained 8 bases not matched to a gene. CDR1 and CDR2 from the germline V gene are LGHDT and YNNKEL (reference sequence). CDR3 length equals 16 residues. For the CDR3, the DNA is TGTGCCAGCAGCCAAAATAGCGGGGGGACGGGTTACGAGCAGTACTTC. Its protein product is CASSQNSGGTGYEQYF.

V gene TRBV5-6 combines with J gene TRBJ1-2; TRBD1 matches at 12 bases. After removal of 4 bases from V and 8 bases from J, the junction contained 9 bases not matched to a gene. Germline V gene lookup returns CDR1 SGHDT and CDR2 YYEEEE. The CDR3 covers 15 residues. The CDR3 spells CASSPGTGGARGYTF. DNA for the CDR3: TGTGCCAGCAGCCCCGGGACAGGGGGCGCGAGAGGCTACACCTTC.

The chain joins TRBV4-2 to TRBJ1-2; D gene ambiguous. Germline V gives CDR1 LGHNA, CDR2 YNFKEQ. V lost 0 bases and J 2 bases, leaving 10 bases between the germline ends. The CDR3 is 15 amino acids. CDR3 coding DNA: TGTGCCAGCAGCCAAGATTCCGGCAGGAACTATGGCTACACCTTC. Its translation is CASSQDSGRNYGYTF.

The rearrangement joins TRBV3-1 (or the pseudogene TRBV3-2) to TRBJ1-2; the D gene is possibly TRBD1 (6 bases). Trimming cost V 0 bases and J 6 bases, with 8 bases left between them. The germline V gene encodes CDR1 LGHDT and CDR2 YNNKEL (reference sequence). The CDR3 has 13 amino acids. Here the CDR3 DNA reads TGTGCCAGCAGCCAAGATCACAGGGATGGCTACACCTTC. Its translation is CASSQDHRDGYTF.

The V gene is TRBV18, the J gene TRBJ2-1; tentative D call: TRBD1 (6 bases). CDR3 length: 15 residues. Trimming took 5 bases from V and 4 from J, leaving 15 bases between them. Germline-derived CDR1 and CDR2 are KGHSH and LQKENI. The CDR3 nucleotides are TGTGCCAGCTCAAAACCAGGACAGACATACAATGAGCAGTTCTTC. It translates to CASSKPGQTYNEQFF.